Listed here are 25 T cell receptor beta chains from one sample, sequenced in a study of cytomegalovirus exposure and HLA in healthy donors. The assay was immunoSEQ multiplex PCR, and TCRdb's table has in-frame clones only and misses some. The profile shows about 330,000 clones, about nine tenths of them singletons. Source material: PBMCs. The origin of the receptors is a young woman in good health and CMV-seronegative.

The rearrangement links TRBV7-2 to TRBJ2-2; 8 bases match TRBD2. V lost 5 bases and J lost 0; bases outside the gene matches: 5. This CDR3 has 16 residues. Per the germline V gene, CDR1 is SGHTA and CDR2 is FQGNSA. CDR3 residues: CASSQSGLANTGELFF. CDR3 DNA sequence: TGTGCCAGCAGCCAATCGGGACTAGCGAACACCGGGGAGCTGTTTTTT.

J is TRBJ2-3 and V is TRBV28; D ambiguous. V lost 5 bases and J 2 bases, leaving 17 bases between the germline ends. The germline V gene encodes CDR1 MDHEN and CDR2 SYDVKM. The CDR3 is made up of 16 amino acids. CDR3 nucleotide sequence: TGTGCCAGCAGTGAATGGCACGCCATCGACACAGATACGCAGTATTTT. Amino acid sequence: CASSEWHAIDTDTQYF.

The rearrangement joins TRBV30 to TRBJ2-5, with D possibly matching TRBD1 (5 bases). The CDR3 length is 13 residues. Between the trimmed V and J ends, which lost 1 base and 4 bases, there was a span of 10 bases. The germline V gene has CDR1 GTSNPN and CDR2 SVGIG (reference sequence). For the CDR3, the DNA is TGTGCCTGGAGTGGTGGTACAGGAGAGACCCAGTACTTC. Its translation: CAWSGGTGETQYF. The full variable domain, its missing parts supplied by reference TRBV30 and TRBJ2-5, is SQTIHQWPATLVQPVGSPLSLECTVEGTSNPNLYWYRQAAGRGLQLLFYSVGIGQISSEVPQNLSASRPQDRQFILSSKKLLLSDSGFYLCAWSGGTGETQYFGPGTRLLVL.

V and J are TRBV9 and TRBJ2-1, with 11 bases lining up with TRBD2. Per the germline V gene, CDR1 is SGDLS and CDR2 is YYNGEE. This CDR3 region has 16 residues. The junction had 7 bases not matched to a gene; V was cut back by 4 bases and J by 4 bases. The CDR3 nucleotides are TGTGCCAGCAGCCCACTGCTAGCGGGAGGTTACAATGAGCAGTTCTTC. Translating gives CASSPLLAGGYNEQFF.

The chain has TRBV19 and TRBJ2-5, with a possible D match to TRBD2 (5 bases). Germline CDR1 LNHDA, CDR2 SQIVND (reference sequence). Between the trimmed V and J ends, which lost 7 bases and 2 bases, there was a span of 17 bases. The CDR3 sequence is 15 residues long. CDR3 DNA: TGTGCCAGTAAACCCACTCACACGGGACAAGAGACCCAGTACTTC. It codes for CASKPTHTGQETQYF.

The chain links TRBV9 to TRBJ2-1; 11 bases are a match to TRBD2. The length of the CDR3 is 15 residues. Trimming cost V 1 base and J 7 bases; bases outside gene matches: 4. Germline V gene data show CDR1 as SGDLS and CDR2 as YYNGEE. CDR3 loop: CASSVTSGSGNEQFF. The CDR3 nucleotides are TGTGCCAGCAGCGTAACTAGCGGGAGTGGGAATGAGCAGTTCTTC.

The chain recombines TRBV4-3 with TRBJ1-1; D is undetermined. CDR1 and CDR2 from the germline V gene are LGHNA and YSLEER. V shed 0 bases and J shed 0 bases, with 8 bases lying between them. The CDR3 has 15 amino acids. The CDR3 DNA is TGCGCCAGCAGCCAAGAGGAGGGCCTGAACACTGAAGCTTTCTTT. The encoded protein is CASSQEEGLNTEAFF.

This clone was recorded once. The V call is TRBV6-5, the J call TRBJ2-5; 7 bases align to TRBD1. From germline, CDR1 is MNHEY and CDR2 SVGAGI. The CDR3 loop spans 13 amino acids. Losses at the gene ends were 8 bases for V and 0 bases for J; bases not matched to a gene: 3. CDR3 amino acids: CASSQGDQETQYF. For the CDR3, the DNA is TGTGCCAGCTCCCAGGGGGACCAAGAGACCCAGTACTTC.

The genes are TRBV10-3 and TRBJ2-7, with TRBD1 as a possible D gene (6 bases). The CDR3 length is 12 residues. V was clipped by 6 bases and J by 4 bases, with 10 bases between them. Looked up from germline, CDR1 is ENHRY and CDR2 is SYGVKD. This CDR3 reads CAISTGLYEQYF. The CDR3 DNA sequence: TGTGCCATCAGCACAGGGTTGTACGAGCAGTACTTC.

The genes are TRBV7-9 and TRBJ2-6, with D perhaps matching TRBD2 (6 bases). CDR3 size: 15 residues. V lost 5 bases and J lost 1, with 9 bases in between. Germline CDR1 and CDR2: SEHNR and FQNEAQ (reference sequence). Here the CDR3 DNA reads TGTGCCAGCAGCGCCCGGGGGTCTGGGGCCAACGTCCTGACTTTC. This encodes CASSARGSGANVLTF.

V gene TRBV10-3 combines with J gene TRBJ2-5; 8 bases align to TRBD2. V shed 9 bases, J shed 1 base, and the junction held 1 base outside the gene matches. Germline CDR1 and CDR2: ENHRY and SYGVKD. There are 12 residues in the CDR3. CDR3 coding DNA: TGTGCCATTAGCGGGGCCCAAGAGACCCAGTACTTC. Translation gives CAISGAQETQYF.

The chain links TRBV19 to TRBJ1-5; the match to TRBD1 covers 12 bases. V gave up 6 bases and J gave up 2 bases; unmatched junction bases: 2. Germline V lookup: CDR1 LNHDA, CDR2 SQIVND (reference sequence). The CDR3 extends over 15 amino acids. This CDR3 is CASRGQGAGNQPQHF. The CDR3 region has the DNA TGTGCCAGTAGGGGACAGGGGGCTGGCAATCAGCCCCAGCATTTT.

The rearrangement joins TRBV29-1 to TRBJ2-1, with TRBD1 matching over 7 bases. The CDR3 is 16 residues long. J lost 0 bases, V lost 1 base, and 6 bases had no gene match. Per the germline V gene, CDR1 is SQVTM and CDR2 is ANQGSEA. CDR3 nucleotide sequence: TGCAGCGTTGAAGGAGGACAGGTCTCCTCCTACAATGAGCAGTTCTTC. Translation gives CSVEGGQVSSYNEQFF.

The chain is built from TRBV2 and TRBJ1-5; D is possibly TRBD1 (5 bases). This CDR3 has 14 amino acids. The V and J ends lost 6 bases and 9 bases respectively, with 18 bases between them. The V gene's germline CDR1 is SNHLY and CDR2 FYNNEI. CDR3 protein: CASSPDTPVGPQHF. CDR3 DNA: TGTGCCAGCAGCCCGGACACCCCGGTCGGGCCCCAGCATTTT.

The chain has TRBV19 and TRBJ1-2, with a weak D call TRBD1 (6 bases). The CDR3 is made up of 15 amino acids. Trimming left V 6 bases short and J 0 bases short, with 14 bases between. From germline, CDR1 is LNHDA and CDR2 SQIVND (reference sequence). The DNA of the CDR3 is TGTGCCAGTAGGAGACCAGACAGGTCTAACTATGGCTACACCTTC. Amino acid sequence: CASRRPDRSNYGYTF. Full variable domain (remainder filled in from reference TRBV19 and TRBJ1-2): DGGITQSPKYLFRKEGQNVTLSCEQNLNHDAMYWYRQDPGQGLRLIYYSQIVNDFQKGDIAEGYSVSREKKESFPLTVTSAQKNPTAFYLCASRRPDRSNYGYTFGSGTRLTVV.

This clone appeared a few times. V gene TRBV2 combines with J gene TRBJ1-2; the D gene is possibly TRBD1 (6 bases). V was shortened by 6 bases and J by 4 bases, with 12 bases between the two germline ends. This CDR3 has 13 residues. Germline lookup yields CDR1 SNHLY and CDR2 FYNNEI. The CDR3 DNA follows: TGTGCCAGCAGACTGACAGGATCCTATGGCTACACCTTC. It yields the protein CASRLTGSYGYTF. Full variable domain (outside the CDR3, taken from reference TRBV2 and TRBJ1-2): EPEVTQTPSHQVTQMGQEVILRCVPISNHLYFYWYRQILGQKVEFLVSFYNNEISEKSEIFDDQFSVERPDGSNFTLKIRSTKLEDSAMYFCASRLTGSYGYTFGSGTRLTVV.

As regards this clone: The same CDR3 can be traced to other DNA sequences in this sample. The CDR3 is CASSGQGDSYEQYF. The CDR3 coding sequence is TGTGCCAGCAGCGGACAGGGCGACTCCTACGAGCAGTACTTC. This rearrangement joins TRBV28 to TRBJ2-7; 8 bases line up with TRBD1. V was clipped by 6 bases and J by 0 bases; unmatched bases: 4. Germline V CDR1 and CDR2: MDHEN, SYDVKM. This CDR3 spans 14 amino acids.

CDR3 residues: CASSSGGEQYF. The DNA for the CDR3 is TGTGCCAGCAGCTCGGGAGGGGAGCAGTACTTC. The chain employs TRBV7-3 and TRBJ2-7, with TRBD2 identical over 8 bases. Germline CDR1 SGHTA, CDR2 FQGTGA. V trimming: 4 bases; J trimming: 7 bases; junction bases outside the gene matches: 0. There are 11 residues in the CDR3.

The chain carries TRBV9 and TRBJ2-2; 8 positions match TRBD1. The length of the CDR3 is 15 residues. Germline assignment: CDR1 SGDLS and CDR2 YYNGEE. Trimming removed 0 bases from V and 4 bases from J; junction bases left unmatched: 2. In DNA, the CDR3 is TGTGCCAGCAGCGTAGACAGGGGGACCACCGGGGAGCTGTTTTTT. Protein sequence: CASSVDRGTTGELFF.

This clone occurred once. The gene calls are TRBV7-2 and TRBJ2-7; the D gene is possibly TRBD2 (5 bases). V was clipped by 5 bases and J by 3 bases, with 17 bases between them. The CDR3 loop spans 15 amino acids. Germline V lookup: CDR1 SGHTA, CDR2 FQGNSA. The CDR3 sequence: CASSPTANGNYEQYF. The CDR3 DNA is TGTGCCAGCAGCCCGACGGCTAACGGGAACTACGAGCAGTACTTC.

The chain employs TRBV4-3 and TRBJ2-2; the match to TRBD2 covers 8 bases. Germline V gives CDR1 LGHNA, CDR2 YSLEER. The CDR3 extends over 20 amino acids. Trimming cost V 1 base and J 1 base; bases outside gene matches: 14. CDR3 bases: TGCGCCAGCAGCCAAGGGGCTAGCGGGCGGCGGGCGGAGAACACCGGGGAGCTGTTTTTT. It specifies CASSQGASGRRAENTGELFF.

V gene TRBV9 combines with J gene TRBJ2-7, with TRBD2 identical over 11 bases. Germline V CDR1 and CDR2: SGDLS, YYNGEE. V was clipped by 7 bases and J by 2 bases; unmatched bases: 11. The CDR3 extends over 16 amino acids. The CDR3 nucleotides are TGTGCCAGCGCCTCCGGGCTAGCGGGGGGAACCTACGAGCAGTACTTC. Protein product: CASASGLAGGTYEQYF.

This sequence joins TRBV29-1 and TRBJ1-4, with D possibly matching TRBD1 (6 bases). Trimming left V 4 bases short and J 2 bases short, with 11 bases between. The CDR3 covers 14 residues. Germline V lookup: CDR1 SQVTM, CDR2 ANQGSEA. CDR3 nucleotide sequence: TGCAGCGTTGGTAGGGGGGGCACTAATGAAAAACTGTTTTTT. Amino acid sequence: CSVGRGGTNEKLFF.

In nucleotides, the CDR3 is TGTGCCTGGAGTGTAGGCGGGACAGATTATGGCTACACCTTC. It translates to CAWSVGGTDYGYTF. This chain joins TRBV30 and TRBJ1-2; 7 bases agree with TRBD1. The CDR3 length is 14 residues. Germline V CDR1 and CDR2: GTSNPN, SVGIG (reference sequence). The ends lost 0 bases at V and 5 bases at J; junction bases unmatched: 6.

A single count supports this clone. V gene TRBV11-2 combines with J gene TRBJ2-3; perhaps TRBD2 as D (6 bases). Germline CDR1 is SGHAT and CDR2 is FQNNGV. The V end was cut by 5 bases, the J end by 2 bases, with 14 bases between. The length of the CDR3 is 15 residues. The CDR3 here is CASSHGAGHTDTQYF. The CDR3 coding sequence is TGTGCCAGCAGCCACGGGGCGGGGCACACAGATACGCAGTATTTT. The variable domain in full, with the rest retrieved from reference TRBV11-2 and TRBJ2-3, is EAGVAQSPRYKIIEKRQSVAFWCNPISGHATLYWYQQILGQGPKLLIQFQNNGVVDDSQLPKDRFSAERLKGVDSTLKIQPAKLEDSAVYLCASSHGAGHTDTQYFGPGTRLTVL.